This is a list of T cell receptor beta chains from one sample in a study of cytomegalovirus exposure and HLA in healthy donors. Produced via immunoSEQ multiplex PCR; TCRdb's table is partial and in-frame only. The sample includes more than 150,000 clones, 78% of them seen just once. Sample: PBMCs. These receptors all come from a male donor in good health and CMV-seronegative. The CDR3 runs from the conserved cysteine through the conserved F or W. A D gene is named only where the DNA matches it firmly. A clone size is listed for some rows: how often the clone was seen (once, few, many), or a class if it is expanded.

V gene,D gene,clone size,J gene,CDR3 protein,CDR3 DNA
TRBV14,TRBD1,.,TRBJ2-7,CASSQTGWYEQYF,TGTGCCAGCAGCCAGACAGGGTGGTACGAGCAGTACTTC
TRBV14,.,.,TRBJ1-6,CASSQVFVSPLHF,TGTGCCAGCAGCCAAGTGTTCGTTTCACCCCTCCACTTT
TRBV5-6,TRBD1,.,TRBJ2-4,CASSPGTGKNIQYF,TGTGCCAGCAGCCCCGGGACAGGGAAAAACATTCAGTACTTC
TRBV5-4,TRBD2,.,TRBJ2-1,CASSLKAGGDNEQFF,TGTGCCAGCAGCTTAAAAGCGGGGGGGGATAATGAGCAGTTCTTC
TRBV6-6,.,.,TRBJ2-2,CASSYSWQGTGELFF,TGTGCCAGCAGTTACTCTTGGCAGGGGACCGGGGAGCTGTTTTTT
TRBV4-1,TRBD2,once,TRBJ2-2,CASSQVPSGTGELFF,TGCGCCAGCAGCCAAGTTCCTAGCGGGACCGGGGAGCTGTTTTTT
TRBV6-6,TRBD1,.,TRBJ2-2,CASSQTAGQGAGELFF,TGTGCCAGCAGTCAAACTGCGGGACAGGGGGCCGGGGAGCTGTTTTTT
TRBV19,TRBD1,once,TRBJ1-1,CASSLGQGSTEAFF,TGTGCCAGTAGTCTGGGACAGGGGTCCACTGAAGCCTTCTTT
TRBV28,TRBD2,once,TRBJ2-7,CASSWGGGGSYEQYF,TGTGCCAGCAGTTGGGGGGGTGGAGGAAGCTACGAGCAGTACTTC
TRBV5-1,TRBD2,.,TRBJ2-3,CASSREGRTFIDTQYF,TGCGCCAGCAGCCGGGAGGGGCGGACCTTCATAGATACGCAGTATTTT
TRBV9,TRBD1,few,TRBJ1-3,CASSAPGQGGSGNTIYF,TGTGCCAGCAGCGCCCCGGGACAGGGTGGATCTGGAAACACCATATATTTT
TRBV4-3,TRBD1,.,TRBJ1-4,CASSQMRGGQGTGEKLFF,TGCGCCAGCAGCCAAATGCGAGGCGGACAGGGGACTGGCGAAAAACTGTTTTTT
TRBV2,.,.,TRBJ1-3,CARATGNTIYF,TGTGCCAGGGCAACAGGAAACACCATATATTTT
TRBV5-1,TRBD2,.,TRBJ2-1,CASSSTGLAPNEQFF,TGCGCCAGCAGCTCAACGGGACTAGCGCCCAATGAGCAGTTCTTC
TRBV5-1,TRBD2,.,TRBJ2-5,CASSPRGQETQYF,TGCGCCAGCAGCCCGCGGGGGCAAGAGACCCAGTACTTC
TRBV27,TRBD2,.,TRBJ2-1,CASSLLGAGGNEQFF,TGTGCCAGCAGTTTATTGGGTGCGGGAGGAAATGAGCAGTTCTTC
TRBV29-1,.,.,TRBJ1-1,CSARSLNTEAFF,TGCAGTGCCCGTTCTCTAAACACTGAAGCTTTCTTT
TRBV25-1,TRBD1,.,TRBJ2-2,CASTAHRGNTGELFF,TGTGCCAGCACTGCCCACAGGGGGAACACCGGGGAGCTGTTTTTT
TRBV5-1,TRBD1,once,TRBJ2-7,CASSSIQGYEQYF,TGCGCCAGCAGCTCCATACAGGGGTACGAGCAGTACTTC
TRBV28,.,.,TRBJ1-4,CASSPGGTNEKLFF,TGTGCCAGCAGTCCAGGAGGGACTAATGAAAAACTGTTTTTT
TRBV5-6,TRBD2,.,TRBJ2-3,CASSLGAGGADTQYF,TGTGCCAGCAGCTTGGGGGCGGGGGGAGCAGATACGCAGTATTTT
TRBV7-3,TRBD2,once,TRBJ2-2,CASSFGLAGAGELFF,TGTGCCAGCAGCTTCGGACTAGCGGGAGCGGGGGAGCTGTTTTTT
TRBV28,TRBD1,.,TRBJ1-5,CASSRDRDKPQHF,TGTGCCAGCAGCCGAGACAGGGATAAGCCCCAGCATTTT
TRBV15,.,.,TRBJ1-1,CATSKEQGNTEAFF,TGTGCCACCAGCAAAGAGCAGGGGAACACTGAAGCTTTCTTT
TRBV7-2,.,.,TRBJ2-3,CASSLGQNTDTQYF,TGTGCCAGCAGCTTAGGACAGAACACAGATACGCAGTATTTT
TRBV7-8,.,few,TRBJ2-5,CASSRRGRETQYF,TGTGCCAGCAGTAGGAGGGGGCGCGAGACCCAGTACTTC
TRBV6-1,.,.,TRBJ1-1,CASSEQWTGTEAFF,TGTGCCAGCAGTGAACAATGGACGGGGACTGAAGCTTTCTTT
TRBV7-2,TRBD1,.,TRBJ1-4,CASSLGTVKSEKLFF,TGTGCCAGCAGCCTAGGGACAGTGAAAAGTGAAAAACTGTTTTTT
TRBV4-2,.,.,TRBJ2-7,CASSQSRDSAYEQYF,TGTGCCAGCAGCCAATCTAGGGACTCTGCCTACGAGCAGTACTTC
TRBV11-3,TRBD1,.,TRBJ2-5,CASSPGQGLGETQYF,TGTGCCAGCAGCCCCGGACAGGGTTTAGGAGAGACCCAGTACTTC
TRBV4-3,TRBD1,.,TRBJ1-1,CASSQERPQGGTEAFF,TGCGCCAGCAGCCAAGAAAGACCACAGGGGGGCACTGAAGCTTTCTTT
TRBV6-5,TRBD1,.,TRBJ2-3,CASSIQGQSADTQYF,TGTGCCAGCAGCATACAGGGGCAAAGCGCAGATACGCAGTATTTT
TRBV7-7,TRBD1,.,TRBJ2-1,CASSLSTGTGLIEQFF,TGTGCTAGCAGCTTATCGACCGGGACAGGGTTAATTGAGCAGTTCTTC
TRBV4-3,TRBD1,once,TRBJ1-2,CASSHGQENYGYTF,TGCGCCAGCAGCCACGGACAGGAGAACTATGGCTACACCTTC
TRBV9,.,.,TRBJ1-1,CASSVDGNSEAFF,TGTGCCAGCAGCGTAGACGGGAACTCTGAAGCTTTCTTT
TRBV2,.,.,TRBJ1-2,CASSLRQARGYTF,TGTGCCAGCAGTCTCCGACAGGCTCGGGGCTACACCTTC
TRBV7-9,TRBD2,.,TRBJ2-3,CASSLAPGGRTDTQYF,TGTGCCAGCAGCTTAGCGCCGGGGGGGAGGACAGATACGCAGTATTTT
TRBV7-2,.,.,TRBJ1-6,CASSLPGDSPLHF,TGTGCCAGCAGCCTCCCAGGGGATTCACCCCTCCACTTT
TRBV6-1,.,.,TRBJ1-2,CASSPGSGGFGYTF,TGTGCCAGCAGTCCCGGCAGCGGGGGCTTTGGCTACACCTTC
TRBV11-2,TRBD2,few,TRBJ2-3,CASSAGVGTDTQYF,TGTGCCAGTTCGGCGGGAGTGGGCACAGATACGCAGTATTTT
TRBV7-2,.,.,TRBJ2-2,CASSLDGQITGELFF,TGTGCCAGCAGCTTAGACGGACAGATCACCGGGGAGCTGTTTTTT
TRBV19,TRBD1,.,TRBJ1-2,CASIAGDRNYGYTF,TGTGCCAGTATCGCAGGGGACAGGAACTATGGCTACACCTTC
TRBV19,.,few,TRBJ1-5,CASQSGGGAEPQHF,TGTGCCAGCCAGTCGGGGGGCGGGGCGGAACCCCAGCATTTT
TRBV5-1,TRBD1,.,TRBJ2-2,CASSPGDRGTGELFF,TGCGCCAGCAGCCCTGGGGACAGGGGCACCGGGGAGCTGTTTTTT
TRBV7-8,TRBD2,.,TRBJ2-1,CASSVFSGGASYNEQFF,TGTGCCAGCAGCGTCTTTAGCGGGGGGGCCTCCTACAATGAGCAGTTCTTC
TRBV25-1,TRBD1,.,TRBJ2-1,CASSPQGKTQTYNEQFF,TGTGCCAGCAGCCCACAGGGGAAAACGCAAACATACAATGAGCAGTTCTTC
TRBV7-9,TRBD2,.,TRBJ2-1,CASRGLAGNEQFF,TGTGCCAGCAGGGGACTAGCGGGCAATGAGCAGTTCTTC
TRBV29-1,.,once,TRBJ1-1,CSAMNTEAFF,TGCAGCGCCATGAACACTGAAGCTTTCTTT
TRBV2,TRBD2,.,TRBJ2-1,CASSAGGPYNEQFF,TGTGCCAGCAGTGCGGGGGGGCCCTACAATGAGCAGTTCTTC
TRBV4-1,TRBD2,.,TRBJ2-2,CASSPVAGGTGELFF,TGCGCCAGCAGCCCGGTTGCGGGAGGGACCGGGGAGCTGTTTTTT
TRBV5-6,TRBD2,.,TRBJ2-7,CASSSLAGTSYEQYF,TGTGCCAGCAGCTCCTTAGCGGGGACTTCCTACGAGCAGTACTTC
TRBV5-5,TRBD1,.,TRBJ1-5,CASSLDSYGQGDQPQHF,TGTGCCAGCAGCTTGGATTCTTACGGGCAGGGGGATCAGCCCCAGCATTTT
TRBV6-5,TRBD1,once,TRBJ1-5,CASSYRQGGNQPQHF,TGTGCCAGCAGTTACAGACAGGGAGGCAATCAGCCCCAGCATTTT